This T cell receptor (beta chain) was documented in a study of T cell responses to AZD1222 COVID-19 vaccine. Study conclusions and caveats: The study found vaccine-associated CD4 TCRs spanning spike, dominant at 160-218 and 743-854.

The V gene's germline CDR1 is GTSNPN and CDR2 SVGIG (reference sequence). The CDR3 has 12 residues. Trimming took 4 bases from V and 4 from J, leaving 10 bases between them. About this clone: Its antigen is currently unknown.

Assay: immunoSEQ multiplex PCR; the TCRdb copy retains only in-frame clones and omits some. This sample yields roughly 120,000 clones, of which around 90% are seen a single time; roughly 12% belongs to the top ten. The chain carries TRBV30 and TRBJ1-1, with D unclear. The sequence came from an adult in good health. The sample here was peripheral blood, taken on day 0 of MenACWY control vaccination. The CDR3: CAWNPILTEAFF. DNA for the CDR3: TGTGCCTGGAACCCAATCCTCACTGAAGCTTTCTTT.